This TCR beta chain was sequenced in a study of T cell changes during pregnancy in multiple sclerosis. The repertoire was sequenced with immunoSEQ multiplex PCR; TCRdb's copy has only in-frame clones and lacks some. The sample has 58,000 or so clones; roughly nine tenths are singletons. The length of the CDR3 is 14 residues. Germline lookup yields CDR1 SGHRS and CDR2 YFSETQ. Trimming cost V 0 bases and J 2 bases, with 9 bases left between them. Here the sequenced sample was peripheral blood, taken in the first trimester of pregnancy. The chain recombines TRBV5-1 with TRBJ2-7; weak D call: TRBD1 (5 bases). This receptor was identified in a female donor in good health, enrolled as a control in a pregnancy study. CDR3 region: CASSLAGNTYEQYF. The CDR3, as DNA: TGCGCCAGCAGCTTGGCAGGGAACACCTACGAGCAGTACTTC.